One and the same sample provided the 31 T cell receptor beta chains below, sequenced in a study of T cell responses to AZD1222 COVID-19 vaccine. TCRdb's table, derived via immunoSEQ multiplex PCR, lists solely in-frame clones and lacks some. There are about 130,000 clones in the sample; over 65% occur only once, and roughly 4% lies in the top ten. The input for sequencing was peripheral blood, taken on day 0 of AZD1222 vaccination. The source is an adult in good health.

The gene calls are TRBV28 and TRBJ1-6; 8 bases line up with TRBD1. The CDR3 has 14 residues. The junction had 4 bases not matched to a gene; V was cut back by 5 bases and J by 7 bases. Germline loops: CDR1 MDHEN, CDR2 SYDVKM. The chain's CDR3 is CASSRTGNNSPLHF. The CDR3 DNA reads as TGTGCCAGCAGTCGGACAGGGAACAATTCACCCCTCCACTTT.

V is TRBV5-1 and J is TRBJ2-6; D gene uncertain. From germline, CDR1 is SGHRS and CDR2 YFSETQ. The CDR3 extends over 14 amino acids. The ends were cut back, 2 bases at V and 3 bases at J, with 6 bases in the middle. Here the CDR3 reads CASSFLVGANVLTF. CDR3 bases: TGCGCCAGCAGCTTCCTAGTTGGGGCCAACGTCCTGACTTTC.

The chain uses TRBV5-1 and TRBJ2-5; TRBD2 matches at 9 bases. The CDR3 is made up of 17 amino acids. Germline V CDR1 and CDR2: SGHRS, YFSETQ. J lost 2 bases, V lost 4 bases, and 12 bases had no gene match. The CDR3 spells CASSVGLAGAAQETQYF. CDR3 nucleotides: TGCGCCAGCAGCGTGGGGTTAGCGGGGGCCGCACAAGAGACCCAGTACTTC.

V and J are TRBV7-9 and TRBJ1-1; D not certain. V was cut by 5 bases and J by 8 bases, with 12 bases left in between. The CDR3 runs to 12 residues. Germline loops: CDR1 SEHNR, CDR2 FQNEAQ (reference sequence). The CDR3 reads CASSKRAEEAFF. In DNA, the CDR3 is TGTGCCAGCAGCAAAAGGGCCGAGGAAGCTTTCTTT. Variable domain in full (rest from reference TRBV7-9 and TRBJ1-1): DTGVSQNPRHKITKRGQNVTFRCDPISEHNRLYWYRQTLGQGPEFLTYFQNEAQLEKSRLLSDRFSAERPKGSFSTLEIQRTEQGDSAMYLCASSKRAEEAFFGQGTRLTVV.

J is TRBJ1-3 and V is TRBV28; 9 bases fit TRBD1. V trimming: 6 bases; J trimming: 1 base; junction bases outside the gene matches: 4. CDR3 length equals 15 residues. Germline CDR1 reads MDHEN; CDR2 reads SYDVKM. The CDR3 loop reads CASSHRGQSGNTIYF. The CDR3 DNA sequence: TGTGCCAGCAGCCACAGGGGGCAATCTGGAAACACCATATATTTT. Filled out from reference TRBV28 and TRBJ1-3, the complete variable domain reads DVKVTQSSRYLVKRTGEKVFLECVQDMDHENMFWYRQDPGLGLRLIYFSYDVKMKEKGDIPEGYSVSREKKERFSLILESASTNQTSMYLCASSHRGQSGNTIYFGEGSWLTVV.

The chain employs TRBV6-5 and TRBJ1-1, with 10 nucleotides matching TRBD1. Per germline, CDR1 MNHEY and CDR2 SVGAGI. V shed 4 bases, J shed 7 bases, and the junction held 6 bases outside the gene matches. The CDR3 covers 14 residues. In DNA, the CDR3 is TGTGCCAGCAGTTCGGGACAGGGGATTATTGAAGCTTTCTTT. Translating gives CASSSGQGIIEAFF.

The rearrangement links TRBV2 to TRBJ2-1, with TRBD2 matching 12 bases. CDR1 is SNHLY and CDR2 is FYNNEI in the germline V gene. J lost 8 bases, V lost 2 bases, and 13 bases had no gene match. CDR3 length equals 18 residues. DNA of the CDR3: TGTGCCAGCAGTGAATATGATAAGCTAGCGGGGGGGCCGGATGAGCAGTTCTTC. As protein: CASSEYDKLAGGPDEQFF.

The J gene is TRBJ2-3, the V gene TRBV19, with 10 bases identical to TRBD2. The CDR3 is 17 amino acids. The germline CDR1 and CDR2 sequences are LNHDA and SQIVND (reference sequence). The V gene end was trimmed by 4 bases and the J gene end by 6 bases; junction bases not matched to a gene: 13. The CDR3 region is CASSRDSGGPQVDTQYF. CDR3 nucleotides: TGTGCCAGTAGTAGGGATAGCGGGGGGCCCCAGGTGGATACGCAGTATTTT.

The gene calls are TRBV6-1 and TRBJ1-1; D not certain. In germline, CDR1 is MNHNS, CDR2 SASEGT. The V gene lost 2 bases and the J gene lost 4 bases, with 14 bases spanning the gap. The CDR3 totals 15 residues. CDR3 in DNA: TGTGCCAGCAGTGAACGCGTGACCGGCCGCACTGAAGCTTTCTTT. Encoded protein: CASSERVTGRTEAFF.

This chain uses TRBV10-1 with TRBJ1-2; no definite D call. CDR1 and CDR2 (germline): WNHNN, SYGVQD (reference sequence). The ends were cut back, 3 bases at V and 0 bases at J, with 5 bases in the middle. CDR3 size: 13 residues. The CDR3 DNA is TGCGCCAGCAGTGACAGCACTAACTATGGCTACACCTTC. Its translation: CASSDSTNYGYTF.

The V call is TRBV5-4, the J call TRBJ1-2, with a tentative D call TRBD1 (5 bases). Germline values: CDR1 SGHNT, CDR2 YYREEE (reference sequence). Trimming took off 0 bases at V and 2 bases at J, with 5 bases between the two ends. This CDR3 comprises 13 residues. The CDR3 bases are TGTGCCAGCAGCTTGGACAGGAACTATGGCTACACCTTC. Protein: CASSLDRNYGYTF.

This chain links TRBV19 with TRBJ2-1; 11 nucleotides align to TRBD2. The CDR3 runs 15 residues. Germline CDR1 is LNHDA and CDR2 is SQIVND (reference sequence). V gave up 5 bases and J gave up 4 bases; unmatched junction bases: 4. The CDR3 region is CASSLRLAGYNEQFF. The CDR3 DNA follows: TGTGCCAGTAGTCTGAGACTAGCGGGGTACAATGAGCAGTTCTTC.

The V and J genes are TRBV4-1 and TRBJ1-5, with 7 bases fitting TRBD1. The CDR3 is 15 amino acids. Trimming took 3 bases from V and 4 from J; bases not matched to a gene: 6. Germline V lookup: CDR1 MGHRA, CDR2 YSYEKL. CDR3 in amino acids: CASSQTTGNNQPQHF. The CDR3 DNA is TGCGCCAGCAGCCAGACGACAGGGAATAATCAGCCCCAGCATTTT.

The chain has TRBV7-6 and TRBJ2-3; D gene ambiguous. The V and J ends lost 1 base and 1 base respectively, with 9 bases between them. The length of the CDR3 is 15 residues. Germline CDR1 is SGHVS and CDR2 is FNYEAQ. The CDR3, as DNA: TGTGCCAGCAGCTTAGAGGACCGACGCACAGATACGCAGTATTTT. Protein product: CASSLEDRRTDTQYF. The whole variable domain, remainder taken from reference TRBV7-6 and TRBJ2-3, is GAGVSQSPRYKVTKRGQDVALRCDPISGHVSLYWYRQALGQGPEFLTYFNYEAQQDKSGLPNDRFSAERPEGSISTLTIQRTEQRDSAMYRCASSLEDRRTDTQYFGPGTRLTVL.

The rearrangement links TRBV30 to TRBJ2-7, with 7 nucleotides matching TRBD1. V gave up 0 bases and J gave up 0 bases; unmatched junction bases: 8. The CDR3 runs 16 residues. CDR1 is GTSNPN and CDR2 is SVGIG in the germline V gene (reference sequence). The CDR3 loop is CAWSVRGTAYSYEQYF. CDR3 DNA sequence: TGTGCCTGGAGTGTAAGGGGGACAGCCTACTCCTACGAGCAGTACTTC.

The rearrangement uses TRBV11-2 and TRBJ1-1; D is possibly TRBD1 (5 bases). Germline V CDR1 and CDR2: SGHAT, FQNNGV. The ends were cut back, 3 bases at V and 4 bases at J, with 12 bases in the middle. The CDR3 is made up of 14 amino acids. The CDR3 protein is CASSFQGGSTEAFF. CDR3 bases: TGTGCCAGCAGCTTCCAGGGTGGGAGCACTGAAGCTTTCTTT.

The chain joins TRBV18 to TRBJ2-1; D is possibly TRBD1 or TRBD2 (5 bases each). Germline CDR1 reads KGHSH; CDR2 reads LQKENI. The CDR3 contains 13 residues. V was clipped by 3 bases and J by 10 bases, with 13 bases between them. The CDR3 loop reads CASSPPGPYEQFF. Here the CDR3 DNA reads TGTGCCAGCTCACCCCCGGGGCCGTACGAGCAGTTCTTC.

The chain uses TRBV5-1 and TRBJ2-2; D gene ambiguous. Germline loops: CDR1 SGHRS, CDR2 YFSETQ. Trimming took 4 bases from V and 6 from J, leaving 10 bases between them. This CDR3 comprises 13 residues. CDR3 sequence (DNA): TGCGCCAGCAGCGCGACGGTCTCCGGGGAGCTGTTTTTT. Protein sequence: CASSATVSGELFF.

The chain combines TRBV10-3 with TRBJ1-1; possible D gene TRBD1, 6 bases. V lost 6 bases and J lost 8, with 16 bases in between. Germline CDR1 reads ENHRY; CDR2 reads SYGVKD. The CDR3 has 13 residues. CDR3 in DNA: TGTGCCATCAGCAAGGGGGGCAGGTCGGAAGCTTTCTTT. It encodes CAISKGGRSEAFF.

The chain employs TRBV5-8 and TRBJ1-4; D perhaps matches TRBD1 (5 bases). Deletions cut 4 bases from V and 4 bases from J, with 11 bases between. Germline lookup yields CDR1 SGHTS and CDR2 YDEGEE. The CDR3 sequence is 14 residues long. CDR3 region: CASSPTGVNEKLFF. Written as DNA, the CDR3 is TGTGCCAGCAGCCCTACAGGAGTTAATGAAAAACTGTTTTTT.

This clone was observed a few times. The chain is built from TRBV19 and TRBJ1-2; the match to TRBD1 covers 12 bases. V trimming: 6 bases; J trimming: 2 bases; junction bases outside the gene matches: 1. CDR1 is LNHDA, CDR2 SQIVND, per germline (reference sequence). The CDR3 extends over 14 amino acids. The CDR3 is CASRGQGANYGYTF. The CDR3 DNA reads as TGTGCCAGTAGGGGACAGGGGGCGAACTATGGCTACACCTTC. Full variable domain (rest looked up from reference TRBV19 and TRBJ1-2): DGGITQSPKYLFRKEGQNVTLSCEQNLNHDAMYWYRQDPGQGLRLIYYSQIVNDFQKGDIAEGYSVSREKKESFPLTVTSAQKNPTAFYLCASRGQGANYGYTFGSGTRLTVV.

This clone has just a few counts. The chain employs TRBV3-1 (or the pseudogene TRBV3-2) and TRBJ2-7; a weak D match, TRBD1 (6 bases). CDR1 LGHDT and CDR2 YNNKEL come from the germline V gene (reference sequence). Trimming cost V 2 bases and J 3 bases, with 8 bases left between them. The CDR3 loop spans 13 amino acids. The CDR3 region has the DNA TGTGCCAGCAGCCAACTGACAGGCTACGAGCAGTACTTC. This gives the protein CASSQLTGYEQYF.

The chain employs TRBV19 and TRBJ1-5; D is ambiguous. This CDR3 region has 14 residues. The V end was cut by 5 bases, the J end by 3 bases, with 11 bases between. The germline CDR1 and CDR2 sequences are LNHDA and SQIVND (reference sequence). CDR3: CASSVPGTNQPQHF. CDR3 nucleotide sequence: TGTGCCAGTAGTGTCCCGGGAACCAATCAGCCCCAGCATTTT.

In nucleotides, the CDR3 is TGCGCCAGCAGCTTGGCCGACACCGGGGAGCTGTTTTTT. It translates to CASSLADTGELFF. The chain combines TRBV5-1 with TRBJ2-2; D ambiguous. CDR1 is SGHRS and CDR2 is YFSETQ in the germline V gene. The CDR3 loop spans 13 amino acids. The V end lost 0 bases, the J end lost 3 bases, and 3 bases lay between the germline ends.

This chain uses TRBV5-1 with TRBJ1-3, with D possibly TRBD1 on 5 matching bases. V was trimmed by 2 bases and J by 0 bases, leaving 15 bases between them. This CDR3 comprises 17 residues. The germline gives CDR1 SGHRS, CDR2 YFSETQ. The CDR3 is CASSLGHGRGSGNTIYF. CDR3 nucleotides: TGCGCCAGCAGCTTAGGACACGGCCGGGGCTCTGGAAACACCATATATTTT.

This chain uses TRBV27 with TRBJ2-2; weak D call: TRBD1 (6 bases). The CDR3 length is 14 residues. Trimming took 11 bases from V and 2 from J, leaving 15 bases between them. Germline CDR1 and CDR2: MNHEY and SMNVEV (reference sequence). The CDR3 DNA reads TGTGCCGGCCGTAGGACAGCAAACACCGGGGAGCTGTTTTTT. Its protein is CAGRRTANTGELFF.

The rearrangement joins TRBV11-3 to TRBJ2-7; 7 bases agree with TRBD2. Losses at the gene ends were 5 bases for V and 1 base for J; bases not matched to a gene: 14. The germline V gene has CDR1 SGHNT and CDR2 YENEEA. This CDR3 region has 17 residues. The CDR3 nucleotides read TGTGCCAGCAGCCCCACTGTTGGGGGAGGGAGATCCTACGAGCAGTACTTC. This translates into CASSPTVGGGRSYEQYF.

The J gene is TRBJ1-5, the V gene TRBV30; D not resolved. Germline assignment: CDR1 GTSNPN and CDR2 SVGIG (reference sequence). This CDR3 region has 15 residues. Trimming left V 0 bases short and J 4 bases short, with 13 bases between. CDR3 amino acids: CAWSVGNLANQPQHF. CDR3 DNA: TGTGCCTGGAGTGTGGGAAACTTGGCGAATCAGCCCCAGCATTTT. Using reference TRBV30 and TRBJ1-5 for the parts outside the CDR3, the full variable domain is SQTIHQWPATLVQPVGSPLSLECTVEGTSNPNLYWYRQAAGRGLQLLFYSVGIGQISSEVPQNLSASRPQDRQFILSSKKLLLSDSGFYLCAWSVGNLANQPQHFGDGTRLSIL.

The chain combines TRBV27 with TRBJ1-1, with D perhaps TRBD1 (6 bases). V dropped 5 bases and J dropped 5 bases, with 18 bases sitting between them. Germline V gives CDR1 MNHEY, CDR2 SMNVEV (reference sequence). The CDR3 loop spans 15 amino acids. Here the CDR3 reads CASSPAGGSRTEAFF. As DNA, the CDR3 is TGTGCCAGCAGTCCCGCCGGGGGCTCGAGAACTGAAGCTTTCTTT.

Only one count was recorded for this clone. This rearrangement joins TRBV13 to TRBJ2-7; TRBD1 aligns across 9 bases. CDR3 length equals 16 residues. Germline loops: CDR1 PRHDT, CDR2 FYEKMQ (reference sequence). V was pared by 3 bases and J by 5 bases, with 11 bases of the junction left unmatched. CDR3 protein: CASSFMTGTGSHEQYF. In nucleotides, the CDR3 is TGTGCCAGCAGCTTCATGACCGGGACAGGGTCCCACGAGCAGTACTTC.

The chain has TRBV2 and TRBJ1-1; weak D call: TRBD1 (5 bases). CDR1 is SNHLY and CDR2 is FYNNEI in the germline V gene. V was shortened by 3 bases and J by 3 bases, with 8 bases between the two germline ends. This CDR3 region has 13 residues. The CDR3 reads CASSDRGHTEAFF. CDR3 in DNA: TGTGCCAGCAGTGATCGGGGCCACACTGAAGCTTTCTTT.